This paragraph covers one T cell receptor (beta chain) sequence. The V segment lost 5 bases and the J segment 10 bases; nucleotides outside the gene matches: 11. Per germline, CDR1 LGHNA and CDR2 YNFKEQ. The CDR3 consists of 16 residues. These data come from a study of CD8 T cells in Susac syndrome. RNA was extracted with the RNeasy kit, and a quantity of roughly 0.5 to 1 ug was reverse transcribed using random hexamers. TCRdb independently ran MiXCR on the immunoSEQ multiplex PCR reads; one entry per CDR3 protein. The table lists under 200,000 distinct CDR3 sequences, 85% to 95% of them singletons, with less than 0.2% in the top ten.

This receptor was taken from a human donor with multiple sclerosis. V gene TRBV4-2 combines with J gene TRBJ2-1; 13 positions agree with TRBD2. Sequencing was carried out using CD8+ T cells from PBMCs. This chain's CDR3 is CASSFRTSGGSLEQFF. CDR3 nucleotide sequence: TGTGCCAGCAGCTTCCGGACTAGCGGGGGTTCGTTGGAGCAGTTCTTC.